This TCR beta chain comes out of a study of cytomegalovirus exposure and HLA in healthy donors. Looking at the study overall: From HLA-typed donors, an early data release held around 85 million unique TCRs.

Germline values: CDR1 MDHEN, CDR2 SYDVKM. This CDR3 is 14 amino acids long. Losses at the gene ends were 6 bases for V and 6 bases for J; bases not matched to a gene: 7. Whole-study findings and limits: TCR beta V- and J-gene trimming, according to a later analysis, was linked to a missense DCLRE1C variant. It emerged from a later analysis that several of the most significant clusters appeared to be linked to common viral pathogens. The classifier was said to identify cytomegalovirus status with high specificity and sensitivity.

For this clone: Antigen unknown.

The study ran its PCR with 60 Vbeta and 13 Jbeta primers. The data were produced by immunoSEQ multiplex PCR, yet TCRdb's version contains in-frame clones alone and is incomplete. The sample carries some 170,000 clones, 80% recorded once. The TCR was taken from a young man in good health and CMV-seronegative. The gene calls are TRBV28 and TRBJ2-1, with 8 nucleotides matching TRBD2. Sequenced sample: PBMCs. This CDR3 reads CASRTGGVGNEQFF. The CDR3 DNA reads as TGTGCCAGCAGGACCGGGGGGGTGGGCAATGAGCAGTTCTTC. The whole variable domain, remainder taken from reference TRBV28 and TRBJ2-1, is DVKVTQSSRYLVKRTGEKVFLECVQDMDHENMFWYRQDPGLGLRLIYFSYDVKMKEKGDIPEGYSVSREKKERFSLILESASTNQTSMYLCASRTGGVGNEQFFGPGTRLTVL.